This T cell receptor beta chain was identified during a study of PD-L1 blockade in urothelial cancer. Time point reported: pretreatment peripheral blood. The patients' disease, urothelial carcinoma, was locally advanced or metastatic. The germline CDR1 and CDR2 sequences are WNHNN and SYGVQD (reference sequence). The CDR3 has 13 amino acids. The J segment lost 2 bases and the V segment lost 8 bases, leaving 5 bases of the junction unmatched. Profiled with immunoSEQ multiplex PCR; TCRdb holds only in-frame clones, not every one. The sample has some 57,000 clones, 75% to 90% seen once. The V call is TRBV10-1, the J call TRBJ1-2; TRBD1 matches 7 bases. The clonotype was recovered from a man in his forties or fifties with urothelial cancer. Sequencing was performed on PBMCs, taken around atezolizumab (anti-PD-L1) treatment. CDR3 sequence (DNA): TGCGCCAGCGCACCGGGACAGAACTATGGCTACACCTTC. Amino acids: CASAPGQNYGYTF.